A single sample is the source of the 14 T cell receptor beta chains below, sequenced in a study of control samples from healthy donors and cancer patients. Sequencing was performed with immunoSEQ multiplex PCR; in TCRdb, only in-frame clones are kept and a portion is missing. The data show 75,000 to 90,000 clones, with 85% seen just once and 2% to 2.5% held by the top ten. The source material was blood. The receptor source for this set is a woman in her 40s in good health.

The chain combines TRBV5-8 with TRBJ1-2, with TRBD1 as a possible D gene (5 bases). Trimming left V 2 bases short and J 4 bases short, with 6 bases between. Germline V CDR1 and CDR2: SGHTS, YDEGEE. CDR3 size: 12 residues. The CDR3: CASSFQGYGYTF. The CDR3, as DNA: TGTGCCAGCAGCTTTCAGGGCTATGGCTACACCTTC.

The rearrangement uses TRBV19 and TRBJ1-1; 7 nucleotides line up with TRBD1. The CDR3 contains 16 residues. The V and J ends lost 1 base and 1 base, in that order; junction bases with no gene match: 6. CDR1 and CDR2 from the germline V gene are LNHDA and SQIVND (reference sequence). The CDR3 nucleotides are TGTGCCAGTAGTATAGGAGGGGGCAGCTCGAACACTGAAGCTTTCTTT. It yields the protein CASSIGGGSSNTEAFF.

The chain uses TRBV2 and TRBJ2-2, with 8 bases matching TRBD1. With V trimmed by 7 bases and J by 1 base, 2 bases remained unmatched. CDR3 length: 14 amino acids. Germline loops: CDR1 SNHLY, CDR2 FYNNEI. CDR3 nucleotide sequence: TGTGCCAGCACCGGGACAGGGAACACCGGGGAGCTGTTTTTT. Translating gives CASTGTGNTGELFF.

The genes are TRBV4-3 and TRBJ2-2, with unresolved D. The V end was cut by 1 base, the J end by 4 bases, with 16 bases between. Germline CDR1 is LGHNA and CDR2 is YSLEER. The CDR3 has 17 residues. CDR3 residues: CASSQVSLTALTGELFF. DNA for the CDR3: TGCGCCAGCAGCCAAGTTTCCCTCACTGCACTCACCGGGGAGCTGTTTTTT.

The chain carries TRBV6-4 and TRBJ2-1; TRBD1 might be the D (6 bases). Trimming cost V 2 bases and J 4 bases, with 12 bases left between them. The CDR3 runs 15 residues. The germline V gene has CDR1 MRHNA and CDR2 SNTAGT. The CDR3 nucleotides read TGTGCCAGCAGTGACCATACGGACAGTTACAATGAGCAGTTCTTC. Protein sequence: CASSDHTDSYNEQFF.

V is TRBV9 and J is TRBJ2-3; D is perhaps TRBD1 (5 bases). Germline CDR1 SGDLS, CDR2 YYNGEE. The CDR3 sequence is 14 residues long. Trimming pared 0 bases from V and 3 bases from J, leaving 8 bases between. The chain's CDR3 is CASSVAAGTDTQYF. CDR3 nucleotide sequence: TGTGCCAGCAGCGTAGCTGCAGGGACAGATACGCAGTATTTT.

V gene TRBV2 combines with J gene TRBJ2-7, with 11 bases aligning to TRBD1. Germline CDR1 SNHLY, CDR2 FYNNEI. CDR3 length equals 15 residues. Trimming at V came to 10 bases and at J to 3 bases, leaving 11 bases not matched to a gene. The CDR3 loop reads CATQSDRGLYYEQYF. The CDR3 nucleotides read TGTGCCACCCAGTCGGACAGGGGGCTCTACTACGAGCAGTACTTC.

This clone was detected only a few times. The chain uses TRBV5-4 and TRBJ2-5; D is unresolved. CDR3 length equals 18 residues. The V end was cut by 3 bases, the J end by 0 bases, with 21 bases between. Germline V gives CDR1 SGHNT, CDR2 YYREEE (reference sequence). Here the CDR3 reads CASSSDLFFSENQETQYF. Written as DNA, the CDR3 is TGTGCCAGCAGCTCCGATCTTTTTTTCAGCGAAAACCAAGAGACCCAGTACTTC.

The chain carries TRBV24-1 and TRBJ2-7, with a possible D match to TRBD1 (7 bases). The CDR3 contains 14 residues. V lost 6 bases and J lost 2, with 13 bases in between. From germline, CDR1 is KGHDR and CDR2 SFDVKD. The CDR3 DNA is TGTGCCACCAGTCCACAGGGGAGGCCCTACGAGCAGTACTTC. Residues: CATSPQGRPYEQYF.

The CDR3 spells CASSPTGMNTEAFF. The CDR3 DNA reads TGTGCCAGCAGTCCGACAGGCATGAACACTGAAGCTTTCTTT. The rearrangement uses TRBV6-6 and TRBJ1-1, with a tentative D call TRBD1 (6 bases). The V gene lost 5 bases and the J gene lost 0 bases, with 10 bases spanning the gap. In germline, CDR1 is MNHNY, CDR2 SVGAGI (reference sequence). This CDR3 has 14 residues.

J is TRBJ1-6 and V is TRBV3-1 (or the pseudogene TRBV3-2); no clear D gene. V was trimmed by 1 base and J by 7 bases, leaving 11 bases between them. CDR3 size: 15 residues. Per germline, CDR1 LGHDT and CDR2 YNNKEL (reference sequence). For the CDR3, the DNA is TGTGCCAGCAGCCAAGTAGGAGGCGCAAATTCACCCCTCCACTTT. Residues: CASSQVGGANSPLHF.

CDR3 amino acids: CASSSGGTFYEQYF. CDR3 in DNA: TGCGCCAGCAGCTCGGGAGGGACGTTCTACGAGCAGTACTTC. J is TRBJ2-7 and V is TRBV5-1; 8 bases match TRBD2. V dropped 3 bases and J dropped 3; count of bases not matched to a gene: 5. The CDR3 loop spans 14 amino acids. Germline V gene lookup returns CDR1 SGHRS and CDR2 YFSETQ. Filled out from reference TRBV5-1 and TRBJ2-7, the complete variable domain reads KAGVTQTPRYLIKTRGQQVTLSCSPISGHRSVSWYQQTPGQGLQFLFEYFSETQRNKGNFPGRFSGRQFSNSRSEMNVSTLELGDSALYLCASSSGGTFYEQYFGPGTRLTVT.

The chain combines TRBV30 with TRBJ1-2, with 9 bases matching TRBD1. V gave up 5 bases and J gave up 6 bases; unmatched junction bases: 10. The CDR3 is made up of 14 amino acids. The germline V gene has CDR1 GTSNPN and CDR2 SVGIG (reference sequence). CDR3 amino acids: CAWETGQGNHGYTF. The CDR3 DNA reads TGTGCCTGGGAGACCGGACAGGGGAACCATGGCTACACCTTC. Variable domain in full (rest from reference TRBV30 and TRBJ1-2): SQTIHQWPATLVQPVGSPLSLECTVEGTSNPNLYWYRQAAGRGLQLLFYSVGIGQISSEVPQNLSASRPQDRQFILSSKKLLLSDSGFYLCAWETGQGNHGYTFGSGTRLTVV.

The J gene is TRBJ1-6, the V gene TRBV2, with 7 positions matching TRBD1. Unmatched junction bases numbered 10, after V lost 6 bases and J lost 5 bases. The CDR3 is made up of 16 amino acids. Germline V CDR1 and CDR2: SNHLY, FYNNEI. The CDR3 DNA is TGTGCCAGCAGGGGACAGCCCGTTAGGGATAATTCACCCCTCCACTTT. Translation gives CASRGQPVRDNSPLHF.